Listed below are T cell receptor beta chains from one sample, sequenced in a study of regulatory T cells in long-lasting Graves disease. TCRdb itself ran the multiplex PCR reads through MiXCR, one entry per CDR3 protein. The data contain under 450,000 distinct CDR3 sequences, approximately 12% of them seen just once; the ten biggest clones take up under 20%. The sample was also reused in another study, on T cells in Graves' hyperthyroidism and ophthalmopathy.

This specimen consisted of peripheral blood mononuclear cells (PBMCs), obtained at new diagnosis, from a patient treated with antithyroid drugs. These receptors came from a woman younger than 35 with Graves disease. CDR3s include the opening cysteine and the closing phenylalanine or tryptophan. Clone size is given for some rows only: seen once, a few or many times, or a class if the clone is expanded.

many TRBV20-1 CSARDSRSDGYTF
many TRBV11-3 CASSFQGSNTEAFF
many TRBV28 CASSSGRVGSYSPLHF
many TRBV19 CASSRDGDTEAFF
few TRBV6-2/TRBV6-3 CAGKFGLNYNEQFF
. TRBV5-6 CASSHIPGTGGLEQFF
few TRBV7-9 CASSLMGKNTEAFF
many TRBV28 CASSFGRRGYTF
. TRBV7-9 CASSLRWASGSSADTQYF
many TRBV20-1 CSAREPGLTGPGYTF
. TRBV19 CASSISGTSSYEQYF
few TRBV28 CASSFPGGNSGNTIYF
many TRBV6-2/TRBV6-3 CASKILAGGVNEQFF
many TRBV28 CASGGLAGGPGGELFF
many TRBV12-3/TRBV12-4 CASSTGVNTEAFF
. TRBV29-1 CSSLRDSYGYTF
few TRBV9 CASSVAGGLADEQFF
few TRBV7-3 CASSLTHLAPIHNEQFF
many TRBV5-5 CAGGERVNTGELFF
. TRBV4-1 CASRADRGTEAFF
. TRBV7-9 CASSSAAGPHEQFF
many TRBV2 CASSDDRGSQTQYF
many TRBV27 CASSRLATDTQYF
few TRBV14 CASSQEWGPYNEQFF
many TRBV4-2 CASSQEGGTGELFF
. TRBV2 CASSGTVAADTQYF
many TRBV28 CASDKSQGYEQYF